One sample yielded the 13 T cell receptor beta chains listed below, sequenced in a study of T-cell reconstitution after alpha-beta-depleted transplantation in children. Library preparation (for TCRbeta) was performed with unique molecular identifiers. From the PCR reads, TCRdb called clonotypes with MiXCR, one entry per CDR3 protein. This sample has roughly 500,000 distinct CDR3 sequences, with around 19% found just once. Material: PBMCs from the stem cell graft donor, obtained from the stem cell graft. The receptors here all came from a human donor who donated a stem cell graft to a child with acute lymphoblastic leukemia.

This rearrangement joins TRBV12-5 to TRBJ2-5, with 9 positions matching TRBD2. J lost 5 bases, V lost 0 bases, and 10 bases had no gene match. The CDR3 is made up of 17 amino acids. The V gene's germline CDR1 is LGHNT and CDR2 FRNRAP. The CDR3 region is CASGLVLSGTSKETQYF. In DNA, the CDR3 is TGTGCTAGTGGTTTGGTGCTATCCGGGACTAGCAAGGAGACCCAGTACTTC.

The chain couples TRBV14 to TRBJ2-1; 13 bases match TRBD2. Per the germline V gene, CDR1 is SGHDN and CDR2 is FVKESK. Trimming at V came to 4 bases and at J to 8 bases, leaving 17 bases not matched to a gene. The CDR3 is made up of 19 amino acids. This CDR3 reads CASSPLLAGGFSFKDEQFF. CDR3 nucleotides: TGTGCCAGCAGCCCACTACTAGCGGGAGGGTTCTCTTTTAAGGATGAGCAGTTCTTC.

CDR3 DNA: TGTGCCAGCAGCATCTACGGGAGCTCCTACGAGCAGTACTTC. It specifies CASSIYGSSYEQYF. The chain has TRBV11-2 and TRBJ2-7; possibly TRBD2 for D (6 bases). Germline V gene data show CDR1 as SGHAT and CDR2 as FQNNGV. V was trimmed by 5 bases and J by 0 bases, leaving 11 bases between them. This CDR3 has 14 residues.

This clonotype was recorded a few times. The gene calls are TRBV20-1 and TRBJ2-7, with no clear D. The V and J ends lost 4 bases and 5 bases respectively, with 9 bases between them. The CDR3 sequence is 11 residues long. Germline values: CDR1 DFQATT, CDR2 SNEGSKA (reference sequence). The CDR3 region has the DNA TGCAGTGCTAAGTCAGTGGACGAGCAGTACTTC. Protein product: CSAKSVDEQYF.

The chain links TRBV20-1 to TRBJ2-1; 11 bases are shared with TRBD2. The CDR3 spans 15 residues. The V segment lost 5 bases and the J segment 8 bases; nucleotides outside the gene matches: 11. Looked up from germline, CDR1 is DFQATT and CDR2 is SNEGSKA (reference sequence). Here the CDR3 reads CSAQRLAGLPDEQFF. DNA of the CDR3: TGCAGTGCTCAAAGACTAGCGGGGCTACCCGATGAGCAGTTCTTC.

This clonotype was detected a few times. This chain connects TRBV6-5 to TRBJ2-3; the D is unclear. The CDR3 is 14 amino acids. Germline V gene lookup returns CDR1 MNHEY and CDR2 SVGAGI. Trimming removed 2 bases from V and 0 bases from J, with 6 bases in between. In DNA form, the CDR3 reads TGTGCCAGCAGTTACGGGCATAGCACAGATACGCAGTATTTT. Its translation: CASSYGHSTDTQYF.

The chain recombines TRBV7-2 with TRBJ2-1, with a possible D match to TRBD2 (5 bases). From germline, CDR1 is SGHTA and CDR2 FQGNSA. The CDR3 is made up of 14 amino acids. Trimming left V 5 bases short and J 5 bases short, with 13 bases between. The CDR3 region has the DNA TGTGCCAGCAGCCCCGGGCGGGTTAACAATGAGCAGTTCTTC. It translates to CASSPGRVNNEQFF.

This clonotype occurred a few times. The genes are TRBV7-9 and TRBJ2-1, with a tentative D call TRBD2 (5 bases). Germline CDR1 SEHNR, CDR2 FQNEAQ (reference sequence). The CDR3 has 14 residues. Deletions cut 2 bases from V and 6 bases from J, with 11 bases between. This CDR3 is CASSLPSNSNEQFF. The DNA for the CDR3 is TGTGCCAGCAGCTTACCTAGCAACAGCAATGAGCAGTTCTTC. The complete variable domain, with remaining parts taken from reference TRBV7-9 and TRBJ2-1, reads DTGVSQNPRHKITKRGQNVTFRCDPISEHNRLYWYRQTLGQGPEFLTYFQNEAQLEKSRLLSDRFSAERPKGSFSTLEIQRTEQGDSAMYLCASSLPSNSNEQFFGPGTRLTVL.

This clonotype was picked up a small number of times. The chain couples TRBV25-1 to TRBJ1-1; TRBD1 matches 9 bases. Germline CDR1 and CDR2: MGHDK and SYGVNS. CDR3 length: 17 amino acids. J lost 6 bases, V lost 3 bases, and 14 bases had no gene match. The CDR3 region is CASSEYPQQGAYAEAFF. CDR3 bases: TGTGCCAGCAGTGAGTACCCTCAACAGGGGGCTTACGCTGAAGCTTTCTTT. Drawing the rest from reference TRBV25-1 and TRBJ1-1, the complete variable domain is EADIYQTPRYLVIGTGKKITLECSQTMGHDKMYWYQQDPGMELHLIHYSYGVNSTEKGDLSSESTVSRIRTEHFPLTLESARPSHTSQYLCASSEYPQQGAYAEAFFGQGTRLTVV.

This clonotype was observed a few times. This rearrangement joins TRBV27 to TRBJ2-2; 9 bases fit TRBD1. The CDR3 is 15 residues long. With 6 bases clipped from V and 4 bases from J, the junction kept 6 bases outside the gene matches. Per the germline V gene, CDR1 is MNHEY and CDR2 is SMNVEV (reference sequence). This chain's CDR3 is CASSLTGGPTGELFF. The CDR3 nucleotides read TGTGCCAGCAGCCTCACAGGGGGCCCCACCGGGGAGCTGTTTTTT.

This rearrangement joins TRBV3-1 to TRBJ2-1, with TRBD2 matching over 10 bases. The trim removed 7 bases at V and 3 bases at J, leaving 6 bases unmatched. The CDR3 is made up of 15 amino acids. Germline assignment: CDR1 LGHDT and CDR2 YNNKEL (reference sequence). The CDR3 reads CASTLAGAGYNEQFF. The CDR3, as DNA: TGTGCCAGCACCCTAGCGGGAGCGGGCTACAATGAGCAGTTCTTC.

The chain has TRBV3-1 and TRBJ2-7; no definite D call. The V and J ends lost 4 bases and 3 bases respectively, with 13 bases between them. The germline gives CDR1 LGHDT, CDR2 YNNKEL (reference sequence). The CDR3 has 14 amino acids. CDR3 amino acids: CASSPPVHNYEQYF. In DNA form, the CDR3 reads TGTGCCAGCAGCCCCCCCGTCCACAACTACGAGCAGTACTTC.

The sample holds a few counts of this clonotype. The genes are TRBV12-3 or TRBV12-4 and TRBJ2-7, with TRBD1 matching over 9 bases. V gave up 6 bases and J gave up 2 bases; unmatched junction bases: 5. This CDR3 is 14 amino acids long. CDR3 sequence: CASSTRDRAYEQYF. The CDR3 coding sequence is TGTGCCAGCAGCACCCGGGACAGGGCCTACGAGCAGTACTTC.